This T cell receptor beta chain is from a study of shared T cell receptors in the human thymus. The CDR3 is 16 residues long. The germline V gene encodes CDR1 SEHNR and CDR2 FQNEAQ (reference sequence). Losses at the gene ends were 5 bases for V and 7 bases for J; bases not matched to a gene: 16. Profiled with immunoSEQ multiplex PCR; TCRdb holds only in-frame clones, not every one. The sample comprises around 65,000 clones, 90% to 95% of which are singletons, and approximately 0.035% rests with the top ten. The source material was thymocytes. The chain joins TRBV7-9 to TRBJ2-7; 8 bases fit TRBD1. This sequence originates from a human donor. The CDR3 DNA follows: TGTGCCAGCAGCGTGGAGGACAGGGAAGTAGGGCGGGAGCAGTACTTC. Translating it yields CASSVEDREVGREQYF.